This entry features one T cell receptor beta chain sequence. Original handling: For nucleated cells, counts were estimated from reference gene primer amplification. Assay: immunoSEQ multiplex PCR; the TCRdb copy retains only in-frame clones and omits some. That table supplies the V and J calls and clone size; D and trimming were determined from the DNA. The sample comprises roughly 180,000 clones, 84% of which are singletons, and roughly 7.1% rests with the top ten. V was clipped by 4 bases and J by 3 bases, with 10 bases between them. The germline CDR1 and CDR2 sequences are MGHRA and YSYEKL. The CDR3 spans 13 residues. The data belong to a study of blood T cell repertoires in COVID-19. About the research overall: Sources were T cells, B-cell-depleted T cells, or PBMCs; the material itself was cDNA or gDNA.

This receptor was obtained from a human donor in a cohort sampled during active COVID-19. This chain connects TRBV4-1 to TRBJ2-7, with TRBD2 as a possible D gene (5 bases). Sequenced material: peripheral blood. In nucleotides, the CDR3 is TGCGCCAGCAGCCTCCCGGGGAGCTACGAGCAGTACTTC. Translated: CASSLPGSYEQYF.